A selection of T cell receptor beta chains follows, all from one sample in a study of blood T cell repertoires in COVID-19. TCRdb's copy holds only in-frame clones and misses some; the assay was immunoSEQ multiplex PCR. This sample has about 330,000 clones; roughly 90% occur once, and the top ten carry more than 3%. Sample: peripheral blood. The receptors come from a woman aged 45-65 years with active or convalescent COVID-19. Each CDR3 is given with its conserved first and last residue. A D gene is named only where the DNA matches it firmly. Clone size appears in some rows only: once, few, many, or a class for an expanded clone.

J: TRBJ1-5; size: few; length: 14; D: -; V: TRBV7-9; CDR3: CASSRPGGNQPQHF; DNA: TGTGCCAGCAGTCGGCCGGGTGGCAATCAGCCCCAGCATTTT
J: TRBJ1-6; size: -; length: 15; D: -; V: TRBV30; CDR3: CAWKQVGSYNSPLHF; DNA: TGTGCCTGGAAACAGGTTGGCTCCTATAATTCACCCCTCCACTTT
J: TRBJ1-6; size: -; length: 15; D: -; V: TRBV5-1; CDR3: CASSSVGGEGSPLHF; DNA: TGCGCCAGCAGCTCGGTGGGGGGGGAAGGTTCACCCCTCCACTTT
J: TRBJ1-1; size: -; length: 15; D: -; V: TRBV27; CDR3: CASSPFSGQGTEAFF; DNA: TGTGCCAGCAGTCCGTTCTCCGGTCAGGGCACTGAAGCTTTCTTT
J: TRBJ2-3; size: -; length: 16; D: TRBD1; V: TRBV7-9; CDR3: CASSLSGQTSTDTQYF; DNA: TGTGCCAGCAGCTTATCGGGACAGACAAGCACAGATACGCAGTATTTT
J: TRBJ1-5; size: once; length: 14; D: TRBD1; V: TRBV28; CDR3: CASSLGTADQPQHF; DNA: TGTGCCAGCAGTTTAGGGACAGCTGATCAGCCCCAGCATTTT
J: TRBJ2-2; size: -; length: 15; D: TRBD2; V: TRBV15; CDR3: CATSREAGVTGELFF; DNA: TGTGCCACCAGCAGAGAAGCGGGGGTCACCGGGGAGCTGTTTTTT
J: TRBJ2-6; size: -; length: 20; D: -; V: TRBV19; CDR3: CASSIRPRDFPGSGANVLTF; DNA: TGTGCCAGTAGTATAAGGCCCCGGGACTTCCCTGGCTCTGGGGCCAACGTCCTGACTTTC
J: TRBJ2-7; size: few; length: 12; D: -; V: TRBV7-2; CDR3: CASSSMFLEQYF; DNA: TGTGCCAGCAGCTCAATGTTTTTGGAGCAGTACTTC
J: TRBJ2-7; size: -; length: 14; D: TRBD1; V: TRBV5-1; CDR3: CASSPGTGRDEQYF; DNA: TGCGCCAGCAGCCCGGGGACAGGGAGGGACGAGCAGTACTTC
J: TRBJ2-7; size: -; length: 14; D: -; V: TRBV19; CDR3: CASSPTQEYYEQYF; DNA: TGTGCCAGTAGTCCCACACAGGAATACTACGAGCAGTACTTC
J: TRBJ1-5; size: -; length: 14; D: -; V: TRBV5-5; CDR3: CASSSGHGVGPQHF; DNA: TGTGCCAGCAGCTCTGGACATGGCGTCGGGCCCCAGCATTTT
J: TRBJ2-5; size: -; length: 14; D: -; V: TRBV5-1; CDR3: CASSEGTPKMTQYF; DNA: TGCGCCAGCAGCGAGGGGACTCCTAAGATGACCCAGTACTTC
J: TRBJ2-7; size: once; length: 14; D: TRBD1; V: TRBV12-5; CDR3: CASASGTGGSEQYF; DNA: TGTGCTAGTGCCTCCGGGACAGGGGGCTCCGAGCAGTACTTC
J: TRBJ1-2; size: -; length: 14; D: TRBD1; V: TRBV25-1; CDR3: CASSGRQGVYGYTF; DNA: TGTGCCAGCAGTGGGCGACAGGGGGTCTATGGCTACACCTTC
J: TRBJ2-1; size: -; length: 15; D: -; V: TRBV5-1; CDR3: CASSLGSYSYNEQFF; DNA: TGCGCCAGCAGCTTGGGAAGCTACTCCTACAATGAGCAGTTCTTC
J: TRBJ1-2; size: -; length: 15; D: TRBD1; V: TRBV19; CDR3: CASGTLGQGGVGYTF; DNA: TGTGCCAGTGGCACACTCGGACAGGGAGGGGTTGGCTACACCTTC
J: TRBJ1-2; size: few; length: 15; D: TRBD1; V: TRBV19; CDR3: CASCPAGTANYGYTF; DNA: TGTGCCAGCTGCCCAGCCGGGACAGCTAACTATGGCTACACCTTC
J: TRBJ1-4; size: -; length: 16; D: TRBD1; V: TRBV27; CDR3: CASRSISADRDMNLFF; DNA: TGTGCCAGCAGAAGCATATCCGCTGACAGGGATATGAACTTGTTTTTT
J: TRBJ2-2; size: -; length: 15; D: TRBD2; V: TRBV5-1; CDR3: CASSLLAGYTGELFF; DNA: TGCGCCAGCAGCTTGCTAGCGGGGTACACCGGGGAGCTGTTTTTT
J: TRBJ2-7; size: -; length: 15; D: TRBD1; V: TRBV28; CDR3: CASRLGGTGNYEQYF; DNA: TGTGCCAGCAGGTTAGGGGGGACAGGCAATTACGAGCAGTACTTC
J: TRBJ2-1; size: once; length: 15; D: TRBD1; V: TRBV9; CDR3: CASSVVGQGRSEQFF; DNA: TGTGCCAGCAGCGTAGTGGGACAGGGGCGGAGTGAGCAGTTCTTC
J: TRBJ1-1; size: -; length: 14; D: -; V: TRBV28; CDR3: CASRGQGVNTEAFF; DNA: TGTGCCAGCAGAGGGCAGGGTGTCAACACTGAAGCTTTCTTT
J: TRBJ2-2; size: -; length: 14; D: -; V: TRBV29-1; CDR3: CSAKGGTNTGELFF; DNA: TGCAGCGCTAAGGGCGGGACGAACACCGGGGAGCTGTTTTTT
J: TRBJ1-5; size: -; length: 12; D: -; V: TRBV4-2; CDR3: CASSKGGRPQHF; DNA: TGTGCCAGCAGCAAGGGGGGGAGGCCCCAGCATTTT
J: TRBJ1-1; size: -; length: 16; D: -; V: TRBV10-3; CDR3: CAISEWRMRRNTEAFF; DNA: TGTGCCATCAGTGAGTGGAGGATGCGCAGGAACACTGAAGCTTTCTTT
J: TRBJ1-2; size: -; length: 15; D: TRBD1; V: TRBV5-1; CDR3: CASSPGPGQDYGYTF; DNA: TGCGCCAGCAGCCCCGGGCCTGGACAGGACTATGGCTACACCTTC
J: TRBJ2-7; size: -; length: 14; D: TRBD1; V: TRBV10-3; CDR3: CAISGTGSLREQYF; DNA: TGTGCCATATCGGGGACAGGAAGCCTCCGGGAGCAGTACTTC
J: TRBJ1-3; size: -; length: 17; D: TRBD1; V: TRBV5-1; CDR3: CASSSGQGLNSGNTIYF; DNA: TGCGCCAGCAGCTCGGGACAGGGTCTCAATTCTGGAAACACCATATATTTT
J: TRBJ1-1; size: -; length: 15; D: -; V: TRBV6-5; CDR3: CASNTQGTRDTEAFF; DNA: TGTGCCAGCAACACACAGGGAACTAGGGACACTGAAGCTTTCTTT
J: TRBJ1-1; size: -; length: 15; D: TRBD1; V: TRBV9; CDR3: CASSDPGQPHTEAFF; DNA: TGTGCCAGCAGCGACCCGGGACAGCCACACACTGAAGCTTTCTTT
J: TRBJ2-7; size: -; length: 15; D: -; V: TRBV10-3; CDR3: CAISESKGGAYEQYF; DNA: TGTGCCATCAGTGAGTCGAAAGGGGGGGCCTACGAGCAGTACTTC
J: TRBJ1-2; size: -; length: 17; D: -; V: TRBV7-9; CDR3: CASSLALGGPRHYGYTF; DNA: TGTGCCAGCAGCTTAGCCCTGGGGGGGCCCAGGCACTATGGCTACACCTTC
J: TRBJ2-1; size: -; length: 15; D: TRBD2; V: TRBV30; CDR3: CAWSRTSGRYNEQFF; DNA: TGTGCCTGGAGTAGGACTAGCGGGAGGTACAATGAGCAGTTCTTC
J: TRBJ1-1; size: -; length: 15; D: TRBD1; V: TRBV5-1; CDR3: CASSLEGQGNTEAFF; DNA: TGCGCCAGCAGCTTAGAGGGACAGGGGAACACTGAAGCTTTCTTT
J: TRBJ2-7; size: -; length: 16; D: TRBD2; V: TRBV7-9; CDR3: CASSLYGGASNYEQYF; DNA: TGTGCCAGCAGCTTATACGGGGGGGCCTCGAACTACGAGCAGTACTTC
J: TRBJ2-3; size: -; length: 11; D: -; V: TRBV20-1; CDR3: CRGREQDTQYF; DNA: TGCAGAGGTCGGGAGCAAGATACGCAGTATTTT
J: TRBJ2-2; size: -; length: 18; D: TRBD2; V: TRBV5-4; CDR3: CASSSAPGWGGNTGELFF; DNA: TGTGCCAGCAGCTCAGCCCCAGGCTGGGGGGGGAACACCGGGGAGCTGTTTTTT
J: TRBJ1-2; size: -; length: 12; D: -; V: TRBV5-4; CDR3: CASNLDSYGYTF; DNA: TGTGCCAGCAACCTAGACAGCTATGGCTACACCTTC
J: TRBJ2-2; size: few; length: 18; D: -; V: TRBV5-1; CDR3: CASSPRPQTGSVKGELFF; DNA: TGCGCCAGCAGCCCCAGGCCCCAGACAGGCTCTGTCAAGGGGGAGCTGTTTTTT
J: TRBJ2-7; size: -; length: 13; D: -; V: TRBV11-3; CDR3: CASSLGGLNEQYF; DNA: TGTGCCAGCAGCTTAGGGGGACTCAACGAGCAGTACTTC
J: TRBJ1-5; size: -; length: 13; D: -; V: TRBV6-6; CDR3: CASIRDTNQPQHF; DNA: TGTGCCAGCATAAGGGACACAAATCAGCCCCAGCATTTT
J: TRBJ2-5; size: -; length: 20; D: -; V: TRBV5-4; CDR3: CACSGQGPAPTPNGRETQYF; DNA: TGTGCCTGCTCGGGGCAGGGCCCCGCTCCGACACCGAACGGGAGAGAGACCCAGTACTTC
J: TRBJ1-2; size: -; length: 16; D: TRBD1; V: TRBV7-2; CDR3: CASSLGTDLQGRGYTF; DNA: TGTGCCAGCAGCCTAGGGACGGATTTACAGGGGAGGGGCTACACCTTC
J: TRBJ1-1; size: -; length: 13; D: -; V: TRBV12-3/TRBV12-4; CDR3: CASSHRGHTEAFF; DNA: TGTGCCAGCAGTCATCGGGGACATACTGAAGCTTTCTTT